This is a list of T cell receptor beta chains from one sample in a study of cytomegalovirus exposure and HLA in healthy donors. This table comes from immunoSEQ multiplex PCR, and its TCRdb copy is limited to in-frame clones, with some not included. This sample carries about 140,000 clones, 88% of them seen once, and the ten largest clones take 0.5% to 0.65%. The sequenced sample consisted of PBMCs. All receptors derive from a woman aged 40 to 50 in good health and CMV-seronegative. The CDR3 runs from the conserved cysteine through the conserved F or W. The order of the fields is CDR3 DNA, CDR3 protein, clone size, V gene, D gene, J gene. A D gene is named only where the DNA matches it firmly. Only part of the rows carry a size: once, few, many, or a class if the clone is expanded.

CDR3nt: TGTGCCAGCAGCTTACAGGGAACGCTGTGGCAGTTCTTC; CDR3aa: CASSLQGTLWQFF; abundance: -; v_gene: TRBV7-2; d_gene: -; j_gene: TRBJ2-1
CDR3nt: TGCGCCAGCAGCCAAAAGACTAGCGGGTCCTCCTACGAGCAGTACTTC; CDR3aa: CASSQKTSGSSYEQYF; abundance: -; v_gene: TRBV4-1; d_gene: TRBD2; j_gene: TRBJ2-7
CDR3nt: TGCGCCAGCAGCATAGCGGCCGACAGGGTTGGAATCAAAAACATTCAGTACTTC; CDR3aa: CASSIAADRVGIKNIQYF; abundance: -; v_gene: TRBV4-1; d_gene: -; j_gene: TRBJ2-4
CDR3nt: TGTGCCAGCAGCTGGGGGGTTTTCTATGGCTACACCTTC; CDR3aa: CASSWGVFYGYTF; abundance: -; v_gene: TRBV25-1; d_gene: -; j_gene: TRBJ1-2
CDR3nt: TGTGCCTGGAGGGATCCTAGGAGGTCTGGTCATGAGCAGTTCTTC; CDR3aa: CAWRDPRRSGHEQFF; abundance: -; v_gene: TRBV30; d_gene: -; j_gene: TRBJ2-1
CDR3nt: TGTGCCAGCAGTTCACAAGCGGGAGCGGCCTACGAGCAGTACTTC; CDR3aa: CASSSQAGAAYEQYF; abundance: once; v_gene: TRBV28; d_gene: TRBD2; j_gene: TRBJ2-7
CDR3nt: TGTGCCAGTAACCCAAGTCCCGGGGAGAGTCGGCCCCAGCATTTT; CDR3aa: CASNPSPGESRPQHF; abundance: -; v_gene: TRBV19; d_gene: -; j_gene: TRBJ1-5
CDR3nt: TGTGCCAGCAGCCGATGGAGGGCGGGATACAATGAGCAGTTCTTC; CDR3aa: CASSRWRAGYNEQFF; abundance: -; v_gene: TRBV11-3; d_gene: -; j_gene: TRBJ2-1
CDR3nt: TGTGCCAGCAGTGATGGGGGGGTGGGCTCTGGGGCCAACGTCCTGACTTTC; CDR3aa: CASSDGGVGSGANVLTF; abundance: -; v_gene: TRBV25-1; d_gene: TRBD2; j_gene: TRBJ2-6
CDR3nt: TGTGCCAGCAGTAACCCGGGACTAGTCGTCAATGAGCAGTTCTTC; CDR3aa: CASSNPGLVVNEQFF; abundance: -; v_gene: TRBV7-9; d_gene: TRBD2; j_gene: TRBJ2-1
CDR3nt: TGTGCCACCAGCAGAGATCAGACCGGGACAGTTAGTTGGAACGAGCAGTACTTC; CDR3aa: CATSRDQTGTVSWNEQYF; abundance: once; v_gene: TRBV15; d_gene: TRBD1; j_gene: TRBJ2-7
CDR3nt: TGTGCCAGCAGCCCTATTCAGGGGAACACTGAAGCTTTCTTT; CDR3aa: CASSPIQGNTEAFF; abundance: -; v_gene: TRBV7-6; d_gene: -; j_gene: TRBJ1-1
CDR3nt: TGTGCCAGCACCCAGCCTGGGGAGGGGGATCAGCCCCAGCATTTT; CDR3aa: CASTQPGEGDQPQHF; abundance: -; v_gene: TRBV6-1; d_gene: -; j_gene: TRBJ1-5
CDR3nt: TGCGCCAGCAGCCCTAAGGGACAGGGCTACGAGCAGTACTTC; CDR3aa: CASSPKGQGYEQYF; abundance: -; v_gene: TRBV5-1; d_gene: TRBD1; j_gene: TRBJ2-7
CDR3nt: TGTGCCAGCAGCCGTACAGGTTACAATGAGCAGTTCTTC; CDR3aa: CASSRTGYNEQFF; abundance: -; v_gene: TRBV7-8; d_gene: -; j_gene: TRBJ2-1
CDR3nt: TGTGCCAGCAGTTCGACAGGGGAGGAAGAAAAACTGTTTTTT; CDR3aa: CASSSTGEEEKLFF; abundance: -; v_gene: TRBV6-6; d_gene: TRBD1; j_gene: TRBJ1-4
CDR3nt: TGTGCCAGCAGTGCGGGACAGCTATACGAGCAGTACTTC; CDR3aa: CASSAGQLYEQYF; abundance: few; v_gene: TRBV6-1; d_gene: TRBD1; j_gene: TRBJ2-7
CDR3nt: TGTGCCAGCAGCCCCTTAGCGGGAGGCACAGATACGCAGTATTTT; CDR3aa: CASSPLAGGTDTQYF; abundance: -; v_gene: TRBV5-6; d_gene: TRBD2; j_gene: TRBJ2-3
CDR3nt: TGTGCCAGTAGTAACCGGACTAGCGGGATCTGGGAGCAGTACTTC; CDR3aa: CASSNRTSGIWEQYF; abundance: -; v_gene: TRBV19; d_gene: TRBD2; j_gene: TRBJ2-7
CDR3nt: TGTGCCAGCAGCCACGACGCCGGCGGAACCCAAGAGACCCAGTACTTC; CDR3aa: CASSHDAGGTQETQYF; abundance: -; v_gene: TRBV5-4; d_gene: -; j_gene: TRBJ2-5
CDR3nt: TGCGCCAGCAGTTCTGGACAGGGCGGCGAGCAGTACTTC; CDR3aa: CASSSGQGGEQYF; abundance: -; v_gene: TRBV5-1; d_gene: TRBD1; j_gene: TRBJ2-7
CDR3nt: TGTGCCAGCAGCTCGACAGGGGGCACCGGGGAGCTGTTTTTT; CDR3aa: CASSSTGGTGELFF; abundance: once; v_gene: TRBV11-3; d_gene: TRBD1; j_gene: TRBJ2-2
CDR3nt: TGCAGCGTTCCGACTGCGGGAGGGGATTACAATGAGCAGTTCTTC; CDR3aa: CSVPTAGGDYNEQFF; abundance: medium-sized; v_gene: TRBV29-1; d_gene: TRBD2; j_gene: TRBJ2-1
CDR3nt: TGTGCCAGCAGCCAACCCGGACAACATGGCTACACCTTC; CDR3aa: CASSQPGQHGYTF; abundance: -; v_gene: TRBV4-2; d_gene: -; j_gene: TRBJ1-2
CDR3nt: TGTGCCAGCAGTAAACGGGACTTAAGTTGGGAGACCCAGTACTTC; CDR3aa: CASSKRDLSWETQYF; abundance: -; v_gene: TRBV6-5; d_gene: -; j_gene: TRBJ2-5
CDR3nt: TGCGCCAGCAGTCTAACAGGGACTAGGGGGGAGCTGTTTTTT; CDR3aa: CASSLTGTRGELFF; abundance: -; v_gene: TRBV10-2; d_gene: TRBD2; j_gene: TRBJ2-2
CDR3nt: TGTGCCAGCAGCCAAGGGGGTGGGAATGAGCAGTTCTTC; CDR3aa: CASSQGGGNEQFF; abundance: -; v_gene: TRBV7-7; d_gene: -; j_gene: TRBJ2-1
CDR3nt: TGTGCCAGCAGTGTGACAGGGGCTTACGAGCAGTACTTC; CDR3aa: CASSVTGAYEQYF; abundance: -; v_gene: TRBV6-1; d_gene: TRBD1; j_gene: TRBJ2-7
CDR3nt: TGTGCCAGCAGCAGAGACAGGGGGGATGAGCAGTTCTTC; CDR3aa: CASSRDRGDEQFF; abundance: -; v_gene: TRBV4-2; d_gene: TRBD1; j_gene: TRBJ2-1
CDR3nt: TGCGCCAGGGTAAGAGAAGCTGTGAATCAGCCCCAGCATTTT; CDR3aa: CARVREAVNQPQHF; abundance: -; v_gene: TRBV10-1; d_gene: -; j_gene: TRBJ1-5
CDR3nt: TGTGCCAGCAGCTTACGACCCTCGGAGGGCTACACCTTC; CDR3aa: CASSLRPSEGYTF; abundance: -; v_gene: TRBV11-2; d_gene: -; j_gene: TRBJ1-2